This T cell receptor beta chain was captured in a study of T cells in Graves' hyperthyroidism and ophthalmopathy. Regarding the study as a whole: For ophthalmopathy, model prediction preceded onset by a median about 6 months.

Trimming stripped 4 bases from V and 7 bases from J, with 11 bases between. The CDR3 is 12 amino acids. About this clonotype: Its antigen remains unidentified.

RNA transcripts served as the template for amplifying TCR beta CDR3 regions. The HTBI primer set was used in a first-round RT-PCR of the TCR CDR3. TCRdb re-analysed the multiplex PCR reads in MiXCR, keeping a single row per CDR3 protein. The sample lists a few hundred thousand distinct CDR3 sequences; about 20% were seen once. Reasons for excluding patients were uncontrolled infection, other autoimmune disease, pregnancy or lactation. The source is a man aged 18 to 29 with Graves' hyperthyroidism. Sequencing was performed on blood. The genes are TRBV12-3 or TRBV12-4 and TRBJ2-7, with a tentative D call TRBD1 (5 bases). The CDR3 sequence is CASSSSAGEQYF. The CDR3 bases are TGTGCCAGCAGTTCGTCAGCAGGGGAGCAGTACTTC.